Listed here are 28 T cell receptor beta chains from one sample, sequenced in a study of T cells in Graves' hyperthyroidism and ophthalmopathy. The investigators amplified TCR beta CDR3 regions from RNA transcripts. RT-PCR in the first round (using the HTBI primer set) targeted the TCR CDR3. TCRdb used MiXCR to reprocess the multiplex PCR reads, holding one entry per CDR3 protein. Of a few hundred thousand distinct CDR3 sequences listed, 15% to 18% were seen once; the top ten hold roughly 6.6%. The material sequenced was blood. All receptors come from a woman aged 30 to 39 with Graves' hyperthyroidism.

In its sample, this clonotype was seen many times. The chain links TRBV27 to TRBJ2-7; D is perhaps TRBD1 (6 bases). The CDR3 sequence is 14 residues long. V was clipped by 6 bases and J by 4 bases, with 16 bases between them. CDR1 MNHEY and CDR2 SMNVEV come from the germline V gene (reference sequence). CDR3 bases: TGTGCCAGCAGGTGGGCCGTGGGGGCATACGAGCAGTACTTC. Its translation is CASRWAVGAYEQYF.

The V call is TRBV30, the J call TRBJ2-1; 8 bases map to TRBD2. The CDR3 sequence is 15 residues long. The trim removed 2 bases at V and 6 bases at J, leaving 9 bases unmatched. The germline gives CDR1 GTSNPN, CDR2 SVGIG (reference sequence). The CDR3 DNA follows: TGTGCCTGGAGTAGTGGACTAGCAGTCGGCAATGAGCAGTTCTTC. Residues: CAWSSGLAVGNEQFF.

This rearrangement joins TRBV10-3 to TRBJ2-1, with 7 bases lining up with TRBD2. The CDR3 length is 14 residues. Germline V lookup: CDR1 ENHRY, CDR2 SYGVKD. The junction had 8 bases not matched to a gene; V was cut back by 7 bases and J by 5 bases. CDR3 sequence (DNA): TGTGCCATCACCTCCCTTGGGGGGGACAATGAGCAGTTCTTC. Its translation: CAITSLGGDNEQFF.

This sequence joins TRBV28 and TRBJ1-5, with D unclear. The length of the CDR3 is 13 residues. Germline lookup yields CDR1 MDHEN and CDR2 SYDVKM. V shed 6 bases and J shed 8 bases, with 14 bases lying between them. CDR3 loop: CASRSRMDEPQHF. The CDR3 coding sequence is TGTGCCAGCAGATCGCGGATGGATGAGCCCCAGCATTTT.

J is TRBJ1-3 and V is TRBV4-1; 8 bases agree with TRBD1. J gave up 0 bases and V 1 base, and 5 bases lay outside the gene matches. Germline CDR1 MGHRA, CDR2 YSYEKL. The CDR3 consists of 17 residues. The CDR3: CASSQASGGLSGNTIYF. In DNA, the CDR3 is TGCGCCAGCAGCCAAGCTTCAGGGGGCCTCTCTGGAAACACCATATATTTT.

This clonotype was seen at least ten times. V gene TRBV20-1 combines with J gene TRBJ2-6; 8 nucleotides align to TRBD1. The length of the CDR3 is 15 residues. J lost 4 bases, V lost 3 bases, and 5 bases had no gene match. Germline V gene lookup returns CDR1 DFQATT and CDR2 SNEGSKA (reference sequence). CDR3 in DNA: TGCAGTGCTAGGGAGACAGGGGTCGGGGCCAACGTCCTGACTTTC. Amino acid sequence: CSARETGVGANVLTF.

The table lists this clonotype with many counts. J is TRBJ2-1 and V is TRBV4-2; unclear D gene. The CDR3 spans 13 residues. The V and J ends lost 10 bases and 8 bases respectively, with 18 bases between them. Looked up from germline, CDR1 is LGHNA and CDR2 is YNFKEQ. The CDR3 sequence: CATAVMGRDEQFF. CDR3 sequence (DNA): TGTGCCACCGCCGTGATGGGAAGGGATGAGCAGTTCTTC.

The CDR3, as DNA: TGCAGTGCTAAACCGACTAGCGGGTTCCCCGAGCAGTACTTC. Translation: CSAKPTSGFPEQYF. The V call is TRBV20-1, the J call TRBJ2-7, with 10 nucleotides matching TRBD2. Germline V gene sequence: CDR1 DFQATT, CDR2 SNEGSKA (reference sequence). The CDR3 length is 14 residues. Trimming removed 4 bases from V and 6 bases from J; junction bases left unmatched: 9.

Only a few counts were recorded for this clonotype. CDR3 residues: CASSFPGTGVYF. The CDR3 nucleotides are TGTGCCAGCAGCTTTCCCGGGACAGGGGTTTACTTC. This chain connects TRBV7-9 to TRBJ2-5, with 10 bases aligning to TRBD1. The CDR3 consists of 12 residues. V dropped 3 bases and J dropped 14; count of bases not matched to a gene: 6. The V gene's germline CDR1 is SEHNR and CDR2 FQNEAQ (reference sequence).

V and J are TRBV11-2 and TRBJ2-7, with 13 bases that match TRBD2. J lost 3 bases, V lost 5 bases, and 25 bases had no gene match. Germline V CDR1 and CDR2: SGHAT, FQNNGV. The CDR3 is 22 residues long. The CDR3 DNA sequence: TGTGCCAGCAGCACCCGAGGGTCACGTCCCGGGACTAGCGGGACTCCCCTCTACGAGCAGTACTTC. It yields the protein CASSTRGSRPGTSGTPLYEQYF. Combining the CDR3 with reference TRBV11-2 and TRBJ2-7 gives the whole variable domain EAGVAQSPRYKIIEKRQSVAFWCNPISGHATLYWYQQILGQGPKLLIQFQNNGVVDDSQLPKDRFSAERLKGVDSTLKIQPAKLEDSAVYLCASSTRGSRPGTSGTPLYEQYFGPGTRLTVT.

The gene calls are TRBV27 and TRBJ2-5; no definite D call. V gave up 3 bases and J gave up 2 bases, with 7 bases separating them. Per germline, CDR1 MNHEY and CDR2 SMNVEV (reference sequence). The CDR3 runs 13 residues. Here the CDR3 reads CASSFSWQETQYF. CDR3 in DNA: TGTGCCAGCAGTTTCAGTTGGCAAGAGACCCAGTACTTC.

This clonotype was observed at least ten times. The genes are TRBV6-2 or TRBV6-3 and TRBJ2-7; 9 bases line up with TRBD1. The germline V gene encodes CDR1 MNHEY and CDR2 SVGEGT. The CDR3 has 15 residues. V was pared by 1 base and J by 6 bases, with 7 bases of the junction left unmatched. CDR3 DNA sequence: TGTGCCAGCAGTTACTGGGGACAGGGCATGGGCGAGCAGTACTTC. This encodes CASSYWGQGMGEQYF.

This clonotype was seen a handful of times. J is TRBJ2-3 and V is TRBV20-1; 7 positions match TRBD2. Germline V gene lookup returns CDR1 DFQATT and CDR2 SNEGSKA (reference sequence). This CDR3 has 16 amino acids. V lost 0 bases and J lost 2; bases outside the gene matches: 8. In nucleotides, the CDR3 is TGCAGTGCTAGAGATTTTGGGGGGGACCACACAGATACGCAGTATTTT. Its protein is CSARDFGGDHTDTQYF.

V and J are TRBV20-1 and TRBJ1-4, with D perhaps matching TRBD1 (6 bases). Germline CDR1 DFQATT, CDR2 SNEGSKA (reference sequence). V was cut by 3 bases and J by 5 bases, with 10 bases left in between. There are 13 residues in the CDR3. CDR3 region: CSASGGANEKLFF. The CDR3 nucleotides read TGCAGTGCTAGTGGGGGGGCCAATGAAAAACTGTTTTTT.

This clonotype was counted ten times or more. The genes are TRBV6-6 and TRBJ2-7; D remains unclear. The germline gives CDR1 MNHNY, CDR2 SVGAGI (reference sequence). The ends were cut back, 0 bases at V and 6 bases at J, with 12 bases in the middle. The length of the CDR3 is 14 residues. CDR3 residues: CASSYSTRRTEQYF. CDR3 sequence (DNA): TGTGCCAGCAGTTACTCGACCCGCAGGACCGAGCAGTACTTC.

The chain carries TRBV3-1 and TRBJ2-7; 8 bases match TRBD1. Unmatched junction bases numbered 9, after V lost 7 bases and J lost 7 bases. The CDR3 has 13 amino acids. Looked up from germline, CDR1 is LGHDT and CDR2 is YNNKEL (reference sequence). Here the CDR3 reads CASTLTGVGEQYF. The CDR3 coding sequence is TGTGCCAGCACCTTGACAGGGGTAGGGGAGCAGTACTTC.

On this clonotype: A much larger clone differs by one base, so this may be a read error. Since no conserved phenylalanine or tryptophan closes the CDR3, a read error is the likely cause. The gene calls are TRBV30 and TRBJ1-2, with a weak D call TRBD1 (5 bases). From germline, CDR1 is GTSNPN and CDR2 SVGIG (reference sequence). V gave up 3 bases and J gave up 1 base, with 9 bases separating them. The CDR3 spans 13 residues. CDR3 region: CAWRATDNYGYTL. The CDR3 region has the DNA TGTGCCTGGAGAGCGACAGATAACTATGGCTACACCCTC.

This clonotype was observed many times. The gene calls are TRBV15 and TRBJ2-3; D unresolved. The CDR3 is 14 amino acids. The germline V gene encodes CDR1 LNHNV and CDR2 YYDKDF (reference sequence). V lost 1 base, J lost 2 bases, and 7 bases lay in between. The CDR3 loop is CATSRGQITDTQYF. Written as DNA, the CDR3 is TGTGCCACCAGCAGAGGCCAGATCACAGATACGCAGTATTTT.

Comment on this clonotype: A clone one base away is much larger, so this may be a read error. This chain joins TRBV18 and TRBJ2-7, with 7 bases that match TRBD1. Germline V CDR1 and CDR2: KGHSH, LQKENI. This CDR3 spans 12 amino acids. CDR3 residues: CVSHRGSYEQYF. For the CDR3, the DNA is TGTGTCAGTCACAGGGGATCCTACGAGCAGTACTTC. The complete variable domain, with remaining parts taken from reference TRBV18 and TRBJ2-7, reads NAGVMQNPRHLVRRRGQEARLRCSPMKGHSHVYWYRQLPEEGLKFMVYLQKENIIDESGMPKERFSAEFPKEGPSILRIQQVVRGDSAAYFCVSHRGSYEQYFGPGTRLTVT.

This clonotype was counted a few times. The rearrangement uses TRBV4-3 and TRBJ1-2, with a weak D call TRBD1 (6 bases). This CDR3 is 12 amino acids long. The germline V gene encodes CDR1 LGHNA and CDR2 YSLEER. Deletions cut 4 bases from V and 8 bases from J, with 11 bases between. This chain's CDR3 is CASSRSGVGYTF. CDR3 nucleotides: TGCGCCAGCAGCCGATCAGGGGTGGGCTACACCTTC.

This clonotype came up many times. This rearrangement joins TRBV11-2 to TRBJ2-1; TRBD2 matches 8 bases. Germline CDR1 SGHAT, CDR2 FQNNGV. With 5 bases clipped from V and 4 bases from J, the junction kept 7 bases outside the gene matches. This CDR3 contains 15 residues. CDR3 bases: TGTGCCAGCAGCATCATGGCTAGCGGGTACAATGAGCAGTTCTTC. This translates into CASSIMASGYNEQFF.

This clonotype was seen many times. V usage is TRBV27 and J usage is TRBJ1-1, with TRBD1 as a possible D gene (6 bases). Germline CDR1 and CDR2: MNHEY and SMNVEV (reference sequence). This CDR3 region has 14 residues. V lost 3 bases, J lost 6 bases, and 14 bases lay in between. CDR3 DNA: TGTGCCAGCAGTTTGGGGGGCAAGGTTGCTGAAGCTTTCTTT. Residues: CASSLGGKVAEAFF.

The chain recombines TRBV7-3 with TRBJ2-3; D unresolved. This CDR3 has 14 amino acids. Germline values: CDR1 SGHTA, CDR2 FQGTGA. V was pared by 4 bases and J by 1 base, with 9 bases between. The CDR3 reads CASSSGGGTDTQYF. CDR3 nucleotides: TGTGCCAGCAGCTCCGGTGGCGGCACAGATACGCAGTATTTT.

This clonotype has a count of ten or more. The rearrangement uses TRBV7-9 and TRBJ2-7, with TRBD1 matching 10 bases. Germline V gene sequence: CDR1 SEHNR, CDR2 FQNEAQ (reference sequence). V was pared by 5 bases and J by 8 bases, with 12 bases of the junction left unmatched. This CDR3 spans 15 amino acids. The CDR3 sequence is CASSIDRGHGRKQYF. CDR3 nucleotides: TGTGCCAGCAGCATAGACAGGGGGCATGGTCGAAAGCAGTACTTC.

This clonotype came up a few times. This chain links TRBV12-5 with TRBJ1-2, with 8 bases aligning to TRBD1. This CDR3 spans 16 amino acids. J lost 5 bases, V lost 5 bases, and 13 bases had no gene match. Germline lookup yields CDR1 LGHNT and CDR2 FRNRAP. CDR3 nucleotide sequence: TGTGCTAGTGGTCTGCCCCAGGGGGCCGATATGTATGGCTACACCTTC. Its protein product is CASGLPQGADMYGYTF.

V usage is TRBV4-2 and J usage is TRBJ1-2; D gene uncertain. The CDR3 is 16 residues long. Germline V gene data show CDR1 as LGHNA and CDR2 as YNFKEQ. The ends were cut back, 0 bases at V and 4 bases at J, with 15 bases in the middle. DNA for the CDR3: TGTGCCAGCAGCCAAGATCCAGAGGACGGCATCTATGGCTACACCTTC. Encoded protein: CASSQDPEDGIYGYTF.

This clonotype was found many times. The chain couples TRBV7-9 to TRBJ2-7; D remains unclear. The CDR3 length is 14 residues. Germline lookup yields CDR1 SEHNR and CDR2 FQNEAQ (reference sequence). The ends were cut back, 0 bases at V and 4 bases at J, with 10 bases in the middle. The CDR3 region has the DNA TGTGCCAGCAGCTTAGCCACCGTGGGGTACGAGCAGTACTTC. This gives the protein CASSLATVGYEQYF.

This clonotype occurred many times. The rearrangement uses TRBV5-1 and TRBJ2-3; no clear D. The CDR3 length is 17 residues. CDR1 and CDR2 from the germline V gene are SGHRS and YFSETQ. V lost 1 base to trimming and J lost 6 bases, with 21 bases between them. DNA of the CDR3: TGCGCCAGCAGCTTGAGAAGGGCGGATCGTTTGGGGGATACGCAGTATTTT. Translating it yields CASSLRRADRLGDTQYF.